The clone carrying this T cell receptor beta chain has a handful of counts. The data originate from a study of identical twins. TCRdb called the 5' RACE reads again in MiXCR, with one record for every CDR3 protein. This table holds approximately 500,000 distinct CDR3 sequences, roughly 24% found once. The same data also went into a second study, on T cells expressing NK-cell markers.

The sequenced material came from CD4+ T cells sorted from blood. The TCR comes from a woman between 18 and 30 years old in good health.

CDR3 bases: TGTGCCAGCAGCTTTACGTACCACCACACAGATACGCAGTATTTT. This encodes CASSFTYHHTDTQYF. V is TRBV7-2 and J is TRBJ2-3; D is unresolved. The germline V gene has CDR1 SGHTA and CDR2 FQGNSA. V lost 3 bases and J lost 2, with 12 bases in between. This CDR3 comprises 15 residues.